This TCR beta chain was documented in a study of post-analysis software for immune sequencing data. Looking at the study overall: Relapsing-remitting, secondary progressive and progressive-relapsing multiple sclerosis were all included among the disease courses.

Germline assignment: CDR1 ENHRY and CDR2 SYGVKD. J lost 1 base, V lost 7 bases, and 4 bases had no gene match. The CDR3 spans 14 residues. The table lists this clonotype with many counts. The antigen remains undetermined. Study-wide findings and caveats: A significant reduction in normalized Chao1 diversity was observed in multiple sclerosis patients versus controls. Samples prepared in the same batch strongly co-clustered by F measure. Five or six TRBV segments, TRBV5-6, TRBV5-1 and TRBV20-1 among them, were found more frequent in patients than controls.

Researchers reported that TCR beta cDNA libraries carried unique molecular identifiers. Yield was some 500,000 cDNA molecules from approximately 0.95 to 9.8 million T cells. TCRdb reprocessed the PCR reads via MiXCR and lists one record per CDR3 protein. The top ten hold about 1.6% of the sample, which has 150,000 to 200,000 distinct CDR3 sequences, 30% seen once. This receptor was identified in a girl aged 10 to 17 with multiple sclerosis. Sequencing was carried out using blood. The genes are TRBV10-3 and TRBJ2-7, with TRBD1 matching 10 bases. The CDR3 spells CAIMPGQGSYEQYF. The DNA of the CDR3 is TGTGCCATCATGCCGGGACAGGGGTCCTACGAGCAGTACTTC.